This TCR beta chain was identified during a study of blood T cell repertoires in COVID-19. Overall study context: Nucleic acid was either cDNA or gDNA, and it came from T cells, B-cell-depleted T cells, or PBMCs.

The CDR3 spans 18 residues. Looked up from germline, CDR1 is SGHDT and CDR2 is YYEEEE. J was trimmed by 5 bases and V by 1 base; bases with no gene match: 13. Original data processing: For nucleated cells, counts were estimated from reference gene primer amplification. Here immunoSEQ multiplex PCR was the method, and the copy in TCRdb shows in-frame clones only, minus some. For V, J and clone size, that table is used; D and trimming come from the DNA. The sample lists 470,000 or so clones; 80% to 90% were seen once. Sequencing was done on a sample of peripheral blood. The TCR originated in a human donor in a cohort sampled during active COVID-19. The chain couples TRBV5-6 to TRBJ2-5, with 11 bases lining up with TRBD2. Here the CDR3 DNA reads TGTGCCAGCAGCTTGACCCCGACTAGCGGGGTACACGGGGAGACCCAGTACTTC. This gives the protein CASSLTPTSGVHGETQYF. Together with reference TRBV5-6 and TRBJ2-5, the CDR3 gives the full variable domain: DAGVTQSPTHLIKTRGQQVTLRCSPKSGHDTVSWYQQALGQGPQFIFQYYEEEERQRGNFPDRFSGHQFPNYSSELNVNALLLGDSALYLCASSLTPTSGVHGETQYFGPGTRLLVL.